One sample yielded the 26 T cell receptor beta chains listed below, sequenced in a study of blood T cell repertoires in COVID-19. Method: immunoSEQ multiplex PCR; TCRdb's copy keeps in-frame clones and lacks some. The data hold roughly 230,000 clones, with 80% to 90% observed a single time. Sequenced: peripheral blood. The origin of the receptors is a woman aged 40 to 50 who had recovered from COVID-19.

This chain connects TRBV24-1 to TRBJ2-1, with 12 bases lining up with TRBD2. Germline CDR1 KGHDR, CDR2 SFDVKD. V gave up 6 bases and J gave up 15 bases; unmatched junction bases: 8. This CDR3 has 13 residues. The CDR3 sequence: CATSSSGGAWLFF. DNA for the CDR3: TGTGCCACCAGTTCTAGCGGGGGGGCCTGGCTGTTCTTC.

This chain joins TRBV14 and TRBJ1-4; D call uncertain. Germline V lookup: CDR1 SGHDN, CDR2 FVKESK. This CDR3 has 14 residues. V was trimmed by 1 base and J by 6 bases, leaving 9 bases between them. The CDR3 region has the DNA TGTGCCAGCAGCCAAGTCAGCGGGTATGAAAAACTGTTTTTT. Its translation is CASSQVSGYEKLFF.

This clone was counted a few times. This chain links TRBV6-5 with TRBJ2-6; D is ambiguous. This CDR3 region has 13 residues. Deletions cut 10 bases from V and 4 bases from J, with 11 bases between. Germline lookup yields CDR1 MNHEY and CDR2 SVGAGI. Here the CDR3 DNA reads TGTGCCACCTCAGGTTCAGGGGCCAACGTCCTGACTTTC. It translates to CATSGSGANVLTF.

Comments on this clone: The same CDR3 arises from other DNA sequences in this sample as well. The chain carries TRBV4-3 and TRBJ2-1; TRBD2 aligns across 11 bases. V lost 1 base, J lost 5 bases, and 4 bases stayed unmatched. The CDR3 extends over 16 amino acids. Germline V gene sequence: CDR1 LGHNA, CDR2 YSLEER. CDR3 loop: CASSQVSSGGNNEQFF. The CDR3 region has the DNA TGCGCCAGCAGCCAAGTCTCTAGCGGGGGGAACAATGAGCAGTTCTTC.

This clone occurred once. The V and J genes are TRBV18 and TRBJ2-2, with 12 bases that match TRBD2. The CDR3 is made up of 16 amino acids. Germline assignment: CDR1 KGHSH and CDR2 LQKENI. J lost 4 bases, V lost 9 bases, and 9 bases had no gene match. Written as DNA, the CDR3 is TGTGCCAGTCACGGACTAGCGGGATTGGGCACCGGGGAGCTGTTTTTT. It specifies CASHGLAGLGTGELFF.

The V gene is TRBV15, the J gene TRBJ1-2, with 7 positions matching TRBD1. Trimming took 5 bases from V and 4 from J; bases not matched to a gene: 10. CDR1 is LNHNV, CDR2 YYDKDF, per germline (reference sequence). The CDR3 consists of 15 residues. The CDR3 DNA is TGTGCCACCAGCTCCGACAGGGACACCCTCTATGGCTACACCTTC. Encoded protein: CATSSDRDTLYGYTF.

The gene calls are TRBV2 and TRBJ1-2; 8 nucleotides agree with TRBD1. The V gene end was trimmed by 5 bases and the J gene end by 8 bases; junction bases not matched to a gene: 13. The CDR3 is 15 amino acids. Germline CDR1 reads SNHLY; CDR2 reads FYNNEI. As DNA, the CDR3 is TGTGCCAGCAGTTGGCACCAGACAGGGGAAGGGGGCTACACCTTC. It specifies CASSWHQTGEGGYTF.

The chain carries TRBV27 and TRBJ2-5; D not resolved. Germline loops: CDR1 MNHEY, CDR2 SMNVEV (reference sequence). Trimming removed 0 bases from V and 5 bases from J, with 7 bases in between. The CDR3 has 13 residues. CDR3 sequence: CASSLSAAETQYF. The CDR3 bases are TGTGCCAGCAGTTTATCCGCCGCGGAGACCCAGTACTTC.

The chain uses TRBV4-3 and TRBJ1-2; D is uncertain. The V gene's germline CDR1 is LGHNA and CDR2 YSLEER. CDR3 length: 13 amino acids. The V and J ends lost 4 bases and 0 bases respectively, with 6 bases between them. For the CDR3, the DNA is TGCGCCAGCAGCCCTCTAGCTAACTATGGCTACACCTTC. Its translation: CASSPLANYGYTF.

This sequence joins TRBV21-1 and TRBJ2-3; the listed D gene, TRBD2, was not tested against the DNA. TRBV21-1 is an annotated pseudogene. The CDR3 has 17 residues. CDR3 residues: CASSGQGGGLGTDTQYF. CDR3 nucleotide sequence: TGTGCCAGCAGCGGTCAGGGCGGGGGCCTTGGCACAGATACGCAGTATTTT.

This chain connects TRBV27 to TRBJ1-4; 9 bases align to TRBD1. V lost 2 bases to trimming and J lost 3 bases; unmatched junction nucleotides: 4. This CDR3 spans 16 amino acids. The V gene's germline CDR1 is MNHEY and CDR2 SMNVEV (reference sequence). CDR3 nucleotide sequence: TGTGCCAGCAGTTTACTTACAGGGGGCTCTAATGAAAAACTGTTTTTT. It codes for CASSLLTGGSNEKLFF.

V gene TRBV6-2 or TRBV6-3 combines with J gene TRBJ1-2; no definite D call. This CDR3 has 12 residues. The V and J ends lost 0 bases and 8 bases respectively, with 7 bases between them. Germline V gene data show CDR1 as MNHEY and CDR2 as SVGEGT. Written as DNA, the CDR3 is TGTGCCAGCAGTTACTCTGGCCCCGGCTACACCTTC. It encodes CASSYSGPGYTF.

J is TRBJ1-5 and V is TRBV6-5; D not resolved. V gave up 0 bases and J gave up 11 bases, with 17 bases separating them. The V gene's germline CDR1 is MNHEY and CDR2 SVGAGI. The length of the CDR3 is 15 residues. CDR3 sequence: CASSYSGVHDSTQHF. In nucleotides, the CDR3 is TGTGCCAGCAGTTACTCCGGGGTTCACGACTCGACCCAGCATTTT.

The chain combines TRBV24-1 with TRBJ2-3, with a tentative D call TRBD1 (7 bases). This CDR3 is built from 14 residues. Germline V lookup: CDR1 KGHDR, CDR2 SFDVKD. Trimming took 2 bases from V and 4 from J, leaving 9 bases between them. CDR3 amino acids: CATSDSRGADTQYF. CDR3 bases: TGTGCCACCAGTGATTCCAGGGGGGCAGATACGCAGTATTTT.

This chain uses TRBV27 with TRBJ1-2; the D is unclear. This CDR3 has 13 amino acids. CDR1 is MNHEY, CDR2 SMNVEV, per germline (reference sequence). With 8 bases removed from V and 8 bases from J, the gap between germline ends came to 18 bases. The CDR3 DNA reads TGTGCCAGCGAGGAAAGCCTCCTAGGCGGCTACACCTTC. Protein: CASEESLLGGYTF.

The chain couples TRBV6-6 to TRBJ2-7; D might be TRBD1 (5 bases). Trimming took off 6 bases at V and 7 bases at J, with 16 bases between the two ends. CDR3 length: 13 residues. Per the germline V gene, CDR1 is MNHNY and CDR2 is SVGAGI (reference sequence). In DNA, the CDR3 is TGTGCCAGCAGGGGGCAAGGGTTAGGGGAGCAGTACTTC. Translated, it gives CASRGQGLGEQYF.

This chain connects TRBV28 to TRBJ2-5; TRBD2 is a possible D gene (5 bases). The CDR3 extends over 16 amino acids. Trimming removed 4 bases from V and 5 bases from J, with 20 bases in between. CDR1 and CDR2 from the germline V gene are MDHEN and SYDVKM. Written as DNA, the CDR3 is TGTGCCAGCAGTTCCTACCGCGTGGAGGTCCATGAGACCCAGTACTTC. It yields the protein CASSSYRVEVHETQYF.

The V call is TRBV7-9, the J call TRBJ1-5; weak D call: TRBD1 (5 bases). Between the trimmed V and J ends, which lost 5 bases and 3 bases, there was a span of 17 bases. Germline assignment: CDR1 SEHNR and CDR2 FQNEAQ (reference sequence). This CDR3 is built from 16 residues. The CDR3 nucleotides are TGTGCCAGCAGCCCCTCGGCGGGGGACCACAATCAGCCCCAGCATTTT. Its translation is CASSPSAGDHNQPQHF.

This clone was seen a handful of times. The chain is built from TRBV7-9 and TRBJ1-1; a weak D match, TRBD1 (6 bases). The V end lost 1 base, the J end lost 8 bases, and 8 bases lay between the germline ends. Germline-derived CDR1 and CDR2 are SEHNR and FQNEAQ (reference sequence). The CDR3 is made up of 12 amino acids. CDR3 residues: CASSLGQGEAFF. The CDR3 DNA reads as TGTGCCAGCAGCTTAGGTCAGGGGGAAGCTTTCTTT.

The CDR3: CASSEYGGLEMSAQFF. The DNA for the CDR3 is TGCGCCAGCAGTGAGTATGGGGGGTTGGAAATGAGTGCGCAGTTCTTC. The chain has TRBV10-2 and TRBJ2-1, with D maybe TRBD2 (6 bases). Germline CDR1 WSHSY, CDR2 SAAADI. The CDR3 length is 16 residues. Trimming removed 1 base at V and 12 bases at J, with 22 bases between.

The V call is TRBV11-3, the J call TRBJ2-1; TRBD2 matches 7 bases. The CDR3 is made up of 15 amino acids. Per germline, CDR1 SGHNT and CDR2 YENEEA. Trimming took 0 bases from V and 4 from J; bases not matched to a gene: 3. The CDR3 nucleotides are TGTGCCAGCAGCTTAGAAACTAGCGCGTACAATGAGCAGTTCTTC. This sequence encodes CASSLETSAYNEQFF.

The rearrangement joins TRBV12-5 to TRBJ2-2, with 11 positions matching TRBD2. Unmatched junction bases numbered 5, after V lost 1 base and J lost 4 bases. There are 17 residues in the CDR3. Germline V CDR1 and CDR2: LGHNT, FRNRAP. CDR3 region: CASGLGGTSGITGELFF. DNA for the CDR3: TGTGCTAGTGGTTTGGGGGGGACTAGCGGTATCACCGGGGAGCTGTTTTTT.

This sequence joins TRBV5-1 and TRBJ1-4; 7 bases line up with TRBD1. Germline assignment: CDR1 SGHRS and CDR2 YFSETQ. The CDR3 has 15 residues. Trimming removed 2 bases from V and 3 bases from J; junction bases left unmatched: 4. This CDR3 is CASSLVQGSNEKLFF. CDR3 in DNA: TGCGCCAGCAGCTTAGTACAGGGGTCTAATGAAAAACTGTTTTTT.

This clone was found once. The CDR3 DNA reads TGTGCCAGCACCTCGGACAGGGCTTTAGGACTGTTTTTT. Its translation is CASTSDRALGLFF. The rearrangement joins TRBV6-6 to TRBJ1-4; 8 positions agree with TRBD1. The junction had 11 bases not matched to a gene; V was cut back by 7 bases and J by 13 bases. The V gene's germline CDR1 is MNHNY and CDR2 SVGAGI (reference sequence). The CDR3 is made up of 13 amino acids.

The V and J genes are TRBV6-2 or TRBV6-3 and TRBJ2-7; a weak D match, TRBD1 (6 bases). This CDR3 has 15 residues. V was cut by 5 bases and J by 3 bases, with 17 bases left in between. Germline loops: CDR1 MNHEY, CDR2 SVGEGT. The CDR3 coding sequence is TGTGCCAGCAGTCCCGACAGGCTGCTGGGCTACGAGCAGTACGTC. This translates into CASSPDRLLGYEQYV.

The V gene is TRBV10-3, the J gene TRBJ2-2; 9 bases line up with TRBD2. The V gene end was trimmed by 4 bases and the J gene end by 0 bases; junction bases not matched to a gene: 3. This CDR3 is built from 16 residues. Germline loops: CDR1 ENHRY, CDR2 SYGVKD. As DNA, the CDR3 is TGTGCCATCAGTGTGTCTAGCGGGACGAACACCGGGGAGCTGTTTTTT. The encoded protein is CAISVSSGTNTGELFF.